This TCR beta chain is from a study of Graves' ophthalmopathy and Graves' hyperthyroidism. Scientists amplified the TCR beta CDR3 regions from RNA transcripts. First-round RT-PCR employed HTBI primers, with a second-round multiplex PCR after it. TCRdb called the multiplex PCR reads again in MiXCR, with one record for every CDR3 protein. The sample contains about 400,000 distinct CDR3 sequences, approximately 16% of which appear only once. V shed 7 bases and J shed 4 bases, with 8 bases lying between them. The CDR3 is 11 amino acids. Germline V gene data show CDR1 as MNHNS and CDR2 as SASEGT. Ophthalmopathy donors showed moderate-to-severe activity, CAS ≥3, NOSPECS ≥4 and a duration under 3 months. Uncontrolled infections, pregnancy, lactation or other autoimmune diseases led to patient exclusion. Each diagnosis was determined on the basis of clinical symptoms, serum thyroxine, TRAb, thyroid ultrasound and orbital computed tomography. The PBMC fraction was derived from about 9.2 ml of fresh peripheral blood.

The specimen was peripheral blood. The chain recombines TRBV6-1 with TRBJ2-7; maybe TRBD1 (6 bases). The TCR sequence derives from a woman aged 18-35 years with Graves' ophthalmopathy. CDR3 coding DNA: TGTGCCAGCAAGGGGGAGTACGAGCAGTACTTC. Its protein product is CASKGEYEQYF.